This TCR beta chain was identified in a study of shared clonotypes between healthy human individuals. The CDR3 is 14 residues long. V gave up 4 bases and J gave up 6 bases, with 15 bases separating them. Germline-derived CDR1 and CDR2 are LGHNA and YNFKEQ. Amplification in unsorted PBMC replicate PCRs started from 250 to 300 ng DNA, which equals 30,000 to 35,000 T cell genomes. Generated by immunoSEQ multiplex PCR, the TCRdb table keeps only in-frame clones and is missing some. The table has about 520,000 clones, approximately 78% seen once; the top ten hold around 11%. This chain uses TRBV4-2 with TRBJ1-2; D is possibly TRBD1 (5 bases). The sequenced material came from PBMCs. This TCR derives from a woman aged 40 to 50 in good health. Some clones in this sample may be carry-over from other donors' samples. CDR3 loop: CASSLGDFTDGYTF. CDR3 coding DNA: TGTGCCAGCAGCCTTGGGGACTTTACGGATGGCTACACCTTC.